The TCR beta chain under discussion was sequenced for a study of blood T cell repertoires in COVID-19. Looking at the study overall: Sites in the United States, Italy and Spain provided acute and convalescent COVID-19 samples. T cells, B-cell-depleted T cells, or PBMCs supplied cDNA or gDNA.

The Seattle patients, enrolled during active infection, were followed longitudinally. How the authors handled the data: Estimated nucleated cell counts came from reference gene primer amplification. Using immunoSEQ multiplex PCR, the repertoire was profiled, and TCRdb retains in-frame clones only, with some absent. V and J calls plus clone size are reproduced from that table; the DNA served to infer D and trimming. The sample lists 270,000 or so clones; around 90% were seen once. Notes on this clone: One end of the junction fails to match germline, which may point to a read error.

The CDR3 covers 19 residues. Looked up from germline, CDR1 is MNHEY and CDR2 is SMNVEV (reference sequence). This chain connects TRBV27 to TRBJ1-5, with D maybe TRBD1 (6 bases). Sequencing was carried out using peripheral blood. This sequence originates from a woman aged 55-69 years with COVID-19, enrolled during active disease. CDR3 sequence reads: CPSRKRPGAGGVINQPQHF. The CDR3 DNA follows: TGTCCCAGCAGAAAACGACCGGGGGCCGGGGGGGTTATCAATCAGCCCCAGCATTTT.